Listed below are T cell receptor beta chains from one sample, sequenced in a study of blood T cell repertoires in COVID-19. Sequenced by immunoSEQ multiplex PCR; TCRdb stores in-frame clones only, minus some. The data hold fewer than 300,000 clones, with around nine tenths observed a single time. Sequences were obtained from peripheral blood. These receptors originate from a woman between 35 and 50 years old who had recovered from COVID-19. The CDR3 runs from the conserved cysteine through the conserved F or W. D genes are given only for firm matches. Rows may omit the clone size; those that give it use once, few, many or a size class.

>-|18|TRBJ2-1|once|TRBV24-1
TGTGCCACCAGTGACCCGTGGGGGTCCTCCGGGGAGGTCAATGAGCAGTTCTTC
CATSDPWGSSGEVNEQFF
>-|13|TRBJ1-6|-|TRBV7-2
TGTGCCAGCAGCCCGGACACGTATTCACCCCTCCACTTT
CASSPDTYSPLHF
>-|14|TRBJ1-1|-|TRBV7-2
TGTGCCAGCAGCCCTGACAGTACGAACACTGAAGCTTTCTTT
CASSPDSTNTEAFF
>TRBD2|14|TRBJ2-7|-|TRBV7-2
TGTGCCAGCAGCCCCAGCGGGATTACCCACGAGCAGTACTTC
CASSPSGITHEQYF
>-|16|TRBJ1-6|few|TRBV5-4
TGTGCCAGCAGCCCCCCCGGGGACTCCTATAATTCACCCCTCCACTTT
CASSPPGDSYNSPLHF
>TRBD1|16|TRBJ1-1|-|TRBV7-9
TGTGCCAGCAGCTTAGTCCATGGACAGGGTTGGACTGAAGCTTTCTTT
CASSLVHGQGWTEAFF
>-|13|TRBJ2-3|-|TRBV5-5
TGTGCCAGCAGCTCCCCGAGGGCAGATACGCAGTATTTT
CASSSPRADTQYF
>-|12|TRBJ2-5|-|TRBV9
TGTGCCAGCAGCGGGAGCGAGGGGACCCAGTACTTC
CASSGSEGTQYF
>-|12|TRBJ1-2|-|TRBV18
TGTGCCAGCTCACCAGGGGAGTATGGCTACACCTTC
CASSPGEYGYTF
>TRBD1|14|TRBJ2-7|-|TRBV3-1/TRBV3-2
TGTGCCAGCAGCCCGCGACAGGGGTCCTACGAGCAGTACTTC
CASSPRQGSYEQYF
>TRBD2|14|TRBJ2-2|-|TRBV7-2
TGTGCCAGCACCCCCAGCGGGAGGGTCGGGGAGCTGTTTTTT
CASTPSGRVGELFF
>TRBD1|15|TRBJ1-3|-|TRBV6-5
TGTGCCAGCAGCCCAGGGGGTCTCTCTGGAAACACCATATATTTT
CASSPGGLSGNTIYF
>-|16|TRBJ1-1|-|TRBV4-2
TGTGCCAGCAGCCAAGAGATCCCCGATCTGAGCACTGAAGCTTTCTTT
CASSQEIPDLSTEAFF
>-|13|TRBJ1-5|-|TRBV6-5
TGTGCCAGCAGTACAGTGGACAATCAGCCCCAGCATTTT
CASSTVDNQPQHF
>-|14|TRBJ1-1|-|TRBV5-5
TGTGCCAGCAGCTGGGGATGGGGGGGCACTGAAGCTTTCTTT
CASSWGWGGTEAFF
>TRBD1|12|TRBJ1-1|-|TRBV14
TGTGCCAGCGGGTATAACAGGGGTGGAGCTTTCTTT
CASGYNRGGAFF
>-|17|TRBJ1-6|few|TRBV3-1/TRBV3-2
TGTGCCAGCAGCCCGACCCGGGTCATGCCCGGTCTTTCACCCCTCCACTTT
CASSPTRVMPGLSPLHF
>-|16|TRBJ2-3|-|TRBV21-1
TGTGCCAGCAGCAAAGAAGAGGCCGGGAGGACAGATACGCAGTATTTT
CASSKEEAGRTDTQYF
>-|14|TRBJ1-5|-|TRBV9
TGTGCCAGCAGCGTTCTTCCGACCGGGCAGCCCCAGCATTTT
CASSVLPTGQPQHF
>-|14|TRBJ1-3|-|TRBV30
TGTGCCTGGACCACGCACATCTCTGGAAACACCATATATTTT
CAWTTHISGNTIYF
>-|15|TRBJ2-1|-|TRBV18
TGTGCCAGCTCACCACTGGGACATTCCTACAATGAGCAGTTCTTC
CASSPLGHSYNEQFF
>-|11|TRBJ2-1|-|TRBV11-3
TGTGCCAGCAGAACCGGGGTTGAGCAGTTCTTC
CASRTGVEQFF
>-|16|TRBJ1-2|-|TRBV7-2
TGTGCCAGCAGCTTAGCGGGTTTTGCGGGGAACTATGGCTACACCTTC
CASSLAGFAGNYGYTF
>TRBD1|13|TRBJ1-1|-|TRBV12-3/TRBV12-4
TGTGCCAGCAGTTTCCCCGACAGGGATGAAGCTTTCTTT
CASSFPDRDEAFF
>TRBD2|17|TRBJ2-5|-|TRBV6-2/TRBV6-3
TGTGCCAGCAGTTCCCCCGGGACTAGCGGGAGTCCGGAGACCCAGTACTTC
CASSSPGTSGSPETQYF
>TRBD1|16|TRBJ2-2|-|TRBV6-2/TRBV6-3
TGTGCCAGCAGCTCCCGGGGGCAGGGGGCCGCCGGGGAGCTGTTTTTT
CASSSRGQGAAGELFF
>TRBD2|15|TRBJ2-1|few|TRBV5-1
TGCGCCAGCAGCTCTCTAGCGGGAGGGCTCGGTGAGCAGTTCTTC
CASSSLAGGLGEQFF
>-|14|TRBJ2-5|once|TRBV30
TGTGCCTGGAACAAACAGGGTTACCGGGAGACCCAGTACTTC
CAWNKQGYRETQYF
>-|15|TRBJ1-3|-|TRBV7-2
TGTGCCAGCAGCCCGGGTCCCGCATTTGGAAACACCATATATTTT
CASSPGPAFGNTIYF
>TRBD1|15|TRBJ2-2|once|TRBV7-2
TGTGCCAGCAGCCCCCGGACAGGGTGGGCCGGGGAGCTGTTTTTT
CASSPRTGWAGELFF
>TRBD2|17|TRBJ2-1|few|TRBV7-9
TGTGCCAGCAGCCAGGGGGGACTAGCGGGGAGACACAGTGAGCAGTTCTTC
CASSQGGLAGRHSEQFF
>TRBD2|16|TRBJ2-7|-|TRBV7-9
TGTGCCAGCAGCTTGCTAGCGGGAGCCACCTCCTACGAGCAGTACTTC
CASSLLAGATSYEQYF
>-|15|TRBJ1-5|-|TRBV24-1
TGTGCCACCAGTGATTTGGGGGGCAGCAATCAGCCCCAGCATTTT
CATSDLGGSNQPQHF
>-|13|TRBJ1-5|-|TRBV19
TGTGCCAGTAGTAGAGGGGAGGGTCAGCCCCAGCATTTT
CASSRGEGQPQHF
>TRBD2|17|TRBJ2-3|-|TRBV5-1
TGCGCCAGCAGCTTGGTCACCGGGACTAGCGGCACAGATACGCAGTATTTT
CASSLVTGTSGTDTQYF
>-|13|TRBJ1-4|-|TRBV11-2
TGTGCCAGCAGCCCGGGGGGGGGTGAAAAACTGTTTTTT
CASSPGGGEKLFF
>-|14|TRBJ1-4|-|TRBV19
TGTGCCAGTAGTATGGGGCACCTGGGGGAAAAACTGTTTTTT
CASSMGHLGEKLFF
>-|17|TRBJ2-1|once|TRBV14
TGTGCCAGCAGCCAAGATCCCCGGGCTAGCGCGTACAATGAGCAGTTCTTC
CASSQDPRASAYNEQFF
>-|19|TRBJ1-5|-|TRBV7-8
TGTGCCAGCAGCCAAAGGAGCGGCATCGAGGTTTATAGCAATCAGCCCCAGCATTTT
CASSQRSGIEVYSNQPQHF
>TRBD2|15|TRBJ2-5|-|TRBV6-6
TGTGCCAGCAGTTACTCGGGACTAGCGGGAGAGACCCAGTACTTC
CASSYSGLAGETQYF
>-|16|TRBJ1-2|-|TRBV19
TGTGCCAGTACCCAGCCGATAGGACGGGGAATTGGAGGCTACACCTTC
CASTQPIGRGIGGYTF
>TRBD1|14|TRBJ2-4|-|TRBV7-3
TGTGCCAGCAGCCCAACCGGGACAGGGAACATTCAGTACTTC
CASSPTGTGNIQYF
>TRBD1|14|TRBJ1-5|few|TRBV27
TGTGCCACCAGGGGGACAGGGGGCCGGCAGCCCCAGCATTTT
CATRGTGGRQPQHF
>TRBD1|12|TRBJ2-3|-|TRBV9
TGCGCAACAGGGGGCGGTACAGATACGCAGTATTTT
CATGGGTDTQYF
>TRBD1|15|TRBJ1-2|-|TRBV7-3
TGTGCCAGCAGCTTATCGGGACAGGCTAACTATGGCTACACCTTC
CASSLSGQANYGYTF